This TCR beta chain was profiled in a study of Graves' ophthalmopathy and Graves' hyperthyroidism. Study-level information: Absence of ophthalmopathy within 18 months of follow-up defined stable hyperthyroidism. The study's findings and limits: Blood also harbored most expanded thyroid clonotypes above 0.001 frequency.

There are many counts of this clonotype. Its specificity is not known. Per the germline V gene, CDR1 is DFQATT and CDR2 is SNEGSKA (reference sequence). This CDR3 comprises 13 residues. V was clipped by 5 bases and J by 4 bases; unmatched bases: 7. TCR beta CDR3 regions were amplified from RNA transcripts. HTBI-primed RT-PCR formed the first round, and a multiplex PCR formed the second. TCRdb re-called the multiplex PCR reads with MiXCR, one entry per CDR3 protein. The sample has around 1.1 million distinct CDR3 sequences; 35% to 40% are singletons. The sequence derives from an adult man with Graves' hyperthyroidism. Input material: peripheral blood or thyroid tissue (not recorded which). V usage is TRBV20-1 and J usage is TRBJ1-1, with TRBD1 matching over 7 bases. Written as DNA, the CDR3 is TGCAGTGCTGAGACAGGGTTGGCCACTGAAGCTTTCTTT. As protein: CSAETGLATEAFF.